This is a list of T cell receptor beta chains from one sample in a study of shared clonotypes between healthy human individuals. Measured with immunoSEQ multiplex PCR; TCRdb has only the in-frame clones, and not every one. This table holds about half a million clones, roughly 83% found once. The sample was PBMCs. The source of these receptors is a woman in her 40s in good health. Some clones in this sample may be carry-over from other donors' samples. CDR3s include the opening cysteine and the closing phenylalanine or tryptophan. The order of the fields is V gene, D gene, clone size, J gene, CDR3 protein, CDR3 DNA. A D gene is named only where the DNA matches it firmly. Rows give clone size only sometimes, using once, few, many, or a class for an expanded clone.

V: TRBV7-6
D: NA
size: NA
J: TRBJ2-1
CDR3: CASSSQLTSYNEQFF
DNA: TGTGCCAGCAGCTCCCAACTAACCTCGTACAATGAGCAGTTCTTC

V: TRBV28
D: TRBD1
size: NA
J: TRBJ1-4
CDR3: CASSLQGATVKLFF
DNA: TGTGCCAGCAGTTTGCAGGGGGCTACGGTAAAACTGTTTTTT

V: TRBV5-4
D: TRBD1
size: NA
J: TRBJ1-2
CDR3: CASSGGGGQGAYGYTF
DNA: TGTGCCAGCAGCGGGGGCGGAGGACAGGGAGCGTATGGCTACACCTTC

V: TRBV5-1
D: NA
size: NA
J: TRBJ1-1
CDR3: CASSLGGFTGTEAFF
DNA: TGCGCCAGCAGCTTGGGAGGGTTCACGGGCACTGAAGCTTTCTTT

V: TRBV7-9
D: NA
size: NA
J: TRBJ2-1
CDR3: CASSLIPAPYNEQFF
DNA: TGTGCCAGCAGCTTAATACCGGCCCCCTACAATGAGCAGTTCTTC

V: TRBV30
D: NA
size: NA
J: TRBJ1-2
CDR3: CAWSEARNKNYGYTF
DNA: TGTGCCTGGAGTGAGGCCAGGAACAAGAACTATGGCTACACCTTC

V: TRBV29-1
D: NA
size: NA
J: TRBJ2-7
CDR3: CSVEGVDRKPPYEQYF
DNA: TGCAGCGTTGAAGGGGTCGACAGGAAGCCCCCCTACGAGCAGTACTTC

V: TRBV2
D: NA
size: NA
J: TRBJ2-3
CDR3: CASSRGTTISTDTQYF
DNA: TGTGCCAGCAGTAGGGGGACAACTATTAGCACAGATACGCAGTATTTT

V: TRBV15
D: TRBD2
size: NA
J: TRBJ2-1
CDR3: CATNPGLAGGPSSYNEQFF
DNA: TGTGCCACCAACCCGGGACTAGCGGGAGGCCCAAGCTCCTACAATGAGCAGTTCTTC

V: TRBV5-5
D: NA
size: NA
J: TRBJ2-7
CDR3: CASSLGGGMGWEQYF
DNA: TGTGCCAGCAGCTTGGGAGGAGGGATGGGTTGGGAGCAGTACTTC

V: TRBV28
D: NA
size: NA
J: TRBJ1-5
CDR3: CASSLPGPGNQPQHF
DNA: TGTGCCAGCAGTTTACCGGGCCCGGGCAATCAGCCCCAGCATTTT

V: TRBV18
D: TRBD2
size: NA
J: TRBJ2-1
CDR3: CASSPLAGDGNEQFF
DNA: TGTGCCAGCTCACCACTAGCGGGAGACGGCAATGAGCAGTTCTTC

V: TRBV7-7
D: NA
size: NA
J: TRBJ2-7
CDR3: CASSSGGFSYEQYF
DNA: TGTGCTAGCAGCTCCGGGGGCTTTTCCTACGAGCAGTACTTC

V: TRBV11-2
D: TRBD1
size: NA
J: TRBJ1-4
CDR3: CASSFRQGRVAGEKLFF
DNA: TGTGCCAGCAGCTTCCGACAGGGAAGGGTTGCAGGTGAAAAACTGTTTTTT

V: TRBV27
D: NA
size: once
J: TRBJ1-1
CDR3: CASSLSYRDTEAFF
DNA: TGTGCCAGCAGTTTATCTTACAGGGACACTGAAGCTTTCTTT

V: TRBV7-9
D: TRBD2
size: NA
J: TRBJ2-1
CDR3: CASSRTSGASDEQFF
DNA: TGTGCCAGCAGCCGCACTAGCGGAGCAAGCGATGAGCAGTTCTTC

V: TRBV12-5
D: NA
size: NA
J: TRBJ2-1
CDR3: CASGDGTKQFF
DNA: TGTGCTAGTGGTGATGGGACAAAGCAGTTCTTC

V: TRBV9
D: TRBD2
size: NA
J: TRBJ2-7
CDR3: CASSTSGSGVEQYF
DNA: TGTGCCAGCAGCACGAGCGGGAGCGGCGTCGAGCAGTACTTC

V: TRBV5-1
D: TRBD2
size: NA
J: TRBJ2-1
CDR3: CASSIPVGGPNEQFF
DNA: TGCGCCAGCAGCATCCCGGTGGGAGGGCCGAATGAGCAGTTCTTC

V: TRBV5-4
D: TRBD2
size: NA
J: TRBJ2-2
CDR3: CASSLVSGRPTGELFF
DNA: TGTGCCAGCAGCTTGGTTAGCGGGAGACCCACCGGGGAGCTGTTTTTT

V: TRBV10-3
D: TRBD1
size: NA
J: TRBJ2-2
CDR3: CAISEAQGVHTGELFF
DNA: TGTGCCATCAGTGAGGCTCAGGGGGTACATACCGGGGAGCTGTTTTTT

V: TRBV7-9
D: NA
size: NA
J: TRBJ2-3
CDR3: CASSLAVGDTQYF
DNA: TGTGCCAGCAGCTTAGCGGTCGGAGATACGCAGTATTTT

V: TRBV25-1
D: NA
size: NA
J: TRBJ1-1
CDR3: CASRVPIGGGITEAFF
DNA: TGTGCCAGCAGGGTCCCGATTGGGGGGGGTATCACTGAAGCTTTCTTT

V: TRBV18
D: NA
size: once
J: TRBJ2-7
CDR3: CASSPRSASYEQYF
DNA: TGTGCCAGCTCACCACGAAGCGCTTCCTACGAGCAGTACTTC

V: TRBV4-2
D: NA
size: NA
J: TRBJ2-1
CDR3: CASSQDGLELHNEQFF
DNA: TGTGCCAGCAGCCAAGATGGCCTAGAACTGCACAATGAGCAGTTCTTC

V: TRBV5-1
D: NA
size: NA
J: TRBJ2-7
CDR3: CASSSSGPGYEQYF
DNA: TGCGCCAGCAGCTCAAGTGGCCCAGGCTACGAGCAGTACTTC

V: TRBV27
D: NA
size: NA
J: TRBJ1-3
CDR3: CASSLRDPESSGNTIYF
DNA: TGTGCCAGCAGTTTACGGGACCCCGAAAGCTCTGGAAACACCATATATTTT